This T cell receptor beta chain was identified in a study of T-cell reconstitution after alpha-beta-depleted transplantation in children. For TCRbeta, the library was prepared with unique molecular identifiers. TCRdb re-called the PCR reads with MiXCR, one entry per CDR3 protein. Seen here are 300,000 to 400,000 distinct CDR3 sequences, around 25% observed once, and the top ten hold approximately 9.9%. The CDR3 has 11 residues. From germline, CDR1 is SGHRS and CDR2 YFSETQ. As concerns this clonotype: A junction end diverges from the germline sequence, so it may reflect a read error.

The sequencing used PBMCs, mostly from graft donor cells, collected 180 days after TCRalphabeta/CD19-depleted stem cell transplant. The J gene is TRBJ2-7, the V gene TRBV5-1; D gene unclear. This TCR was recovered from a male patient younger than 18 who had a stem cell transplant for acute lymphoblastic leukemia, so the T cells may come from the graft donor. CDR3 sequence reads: CASSLMGEQHF. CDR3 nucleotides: TGCGCCAGCAGCTTGATGGGTGAGCAGCACTTC.